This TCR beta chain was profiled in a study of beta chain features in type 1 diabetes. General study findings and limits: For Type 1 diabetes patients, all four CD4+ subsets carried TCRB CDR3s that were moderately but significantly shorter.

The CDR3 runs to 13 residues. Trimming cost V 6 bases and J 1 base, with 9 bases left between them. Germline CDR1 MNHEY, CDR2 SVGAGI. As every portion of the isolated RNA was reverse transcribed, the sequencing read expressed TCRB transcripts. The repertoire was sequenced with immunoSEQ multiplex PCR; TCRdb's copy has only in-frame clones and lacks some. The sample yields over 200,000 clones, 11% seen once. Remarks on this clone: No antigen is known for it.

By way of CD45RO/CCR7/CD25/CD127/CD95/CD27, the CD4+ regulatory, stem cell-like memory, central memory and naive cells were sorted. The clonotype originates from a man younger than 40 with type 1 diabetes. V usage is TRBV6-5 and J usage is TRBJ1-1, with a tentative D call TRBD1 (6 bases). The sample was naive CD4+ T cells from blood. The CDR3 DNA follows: TGTGCCAGCAGGTGGACAGAGAACACTGAAGCTTTCTTT. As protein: CASRWTENTEAFF.